Listed here are 20 T cell receptor beta chains from one sample, sequenced in a study of long-term antiretroviral therapy in people with HIV (dated by TCRdb to about 2022). The immunoSEQ hsTCRB v3.0 assay was used at survey level resolution to sequence the TRB variable region. The table comes from immuneACCESS by way of TCRdb, which keeps in-frame sequences with V and J called. Part of the clones is missing from these tables; in studies checked, under half for an unresolved V gene and the rest for unknown reasons. Counted in this sample were 25,000 to 30,000 clones; 90% to 95% of them appeared once. The top ten clones comprise about 2.5% of the sample. Sequences were derived from unsorted PBMCs, sampled around 7.4 years after starting antiretroviral therapy. All receptors derive from a middle-aged man with HIV.

This clone showed up just once. The V call is TRBV6-1, the J call TRBJ2-7; 7 nucleotides align to TRBD1. Germline V CDR1 and CDR2: MNHNS, SASEGT. With V trimmed by 4 bases and J by 1 base, 4 bases remained unmatched. This CDR3 spans 14 amino acids. The CDR3 bases are TGTGCCAGCAGTGGGGTGACAGGGTCCTACGAGCAGTACTTC. Translated, it gives CASSGVTGSYEQYF.

The chain has TRBV6-5 and TRBJ1-6; D gene unclear. Germline V gene data show CDR1 as MNHEY and CDR2 as SVGAGI. The CDR3 length is 16 residues. V lost 0 bases and J 6 bases, leaving 12 bases between the germline ends. The CDR3: CASSYSRGPGNSPLHF. The CDR3 DNA follows: TGTGCCAGCAGTTACTCGAGAGGGCCCGGTAATTCACCCCTCCACTTT.

The chain employs TRBV6-1 and TRBJ2-3, with TRBD1 matching 8 bases. The trim removed 3 bases at V and 2 bases at J, leaving 7 bases unmatched. This CDR3 comprises 16 residues. Per the germline V gene, CDR1 is MNHNS and CDR2 is SASEGT. The CDR3: CASSDLRGRVTDTQYF. For the CDR3, the DNA is TGTGCCAGCAGTGATCTCAGGGGGCGCGTCACAGATACGCAGTATTTT.

The chain carries TRBV30 and TRBJ2-7; D gene ambiguous. Between the trimmed V and J ends, which lost 3 bases and 0 bases, there was a span of 12 bases. CDR1 and CDR2 from the germline V gene are GTSNPN and SVGIG (reference sequence). The CDR3 sequence is 14 residues long. This CDR3 is CAWRSNRVSYEQYF. CDR3 DNA: TGTGCCTGGAGATCTAACAGAGTCTCCTACGAGCAGTACTTC.

This clone is a singleton in its sample. The rearrangement joins TRBV19 to TRBJ1-6, with 7 nucleotides matching TRBD1. The length of the CDR3 is 14 residues. Losses at the gene ends were 5 bases for V and 8 bases for J; bases not matched to a gene: 6. The germline gives CDR1 LNHDA, CDR2 SQIVND (reference sequence). The CDR3 here is CASSATGLYSPLHF. CDR3 sequence (DNA): TGTGCCAGTAGTGCGACAGGGCTATATTCACCCCTCCACTTT.

The V and J genes are TRBV21-1 and TRBJ2-7. TRBV21-1 is a recognized pseudogene. This CDR3 region has 16 residues. CDR3 in amino acids: CASSKRRGKVSYEQYF. The CDR3 coding sequence is TGTGCCAGCAGCAAACGGAGGGGGAAGGTTAGCTACGAGCAGTACTTC.

This clone was counted a few times. The V gene is TRBV28, the J gene TRBJ1-2; tentative D call: TRBD1 (6 bases). The CDR3 sequence is 13 residues long. V was pared by 8 bases and J by 2 bases, with 12 bases between. Germline loops: CDR1 MDHEN, CDR2 SYDVKM. CDR3 protein: CASRVTGNYGYTF. For the CDR3, the DNA is TGTGCCAGCCGCGTCACAGGGAACTATGGCTACACCTTC.

The V gene is TRBV28, the J gene TRBJ2-7; 9 bases align to TRBD2. V shed 8 bases, J shed 2 bases, and the junction held 1 base outside the gene matches. The CDR3 sequence is 12 residues long. Germline lookup yields CDR1 MDHEN and CDR2 SYDVKM. The CDR3 loop is CASGGGAYEQYF. The CDR3 DNA sequence: TGTGCCAGCGGCGGGGGGGCCTACGAGCAGTACTTC.

The chain is built from TRBV10-3 and TRBJ2-2, with 7 bases lining up with TRBD1. Losses at the gene ends were 8 bases for V and 1 base for J; bases not matched to a gene: 7. The CDR3 has 15 amino acids. Germline assignment: CDR1 ENHRY and CDR2 SYGVKD. CDR3 sequence: CAIRAGTENTGELFF. The CDR3 nucleotides are TGTGCCATCCGAGCCGGGACAGAGAACACCGGGGAGCTGTTTTTT.

In its sample, this clone was seen once. This sequence joins TRBV29-1 and TRBJ2-2; 8 bases fit TRBD1. With 6 bases clipped from V and 1 base from J, the junction kept 7 bases outside the gene matches. Germline values: CDR1 SQVTM, CDR2 ANQGSEA. This CDR3 is built from 15 residues. The CDR3 reads CSVETDRENTGELFF. The CDR3, as DNA: TGCAGCGTCGAAACGGACAGGGAGAACACCGGGGAGCTGTTTTTT.

The chain is built from TRBV11-3 and TRBJ2-7; D not resolved. The CDR3 loop spans 11 amino acids. Trimming cost V 5 bases and J 7 bases, with 9 bases left between them. CDR1 is SGHNT and CDR2 is YENEEA in the germline V gene. For the CDR3, the DNA is TGTGCCAGCAGCGACGGCGAGGAGCAGTACTTC. Translated, it gives CASSDGEEQYF.

The chain combines TRBV7-2 with TRBJ1-5; D possibly corresponds to TRBD1 (6 bases). Trimming took 1 base from V and 7 from J, leaving 17 bases between them. Germline CDR1 is SGHTA and CDR2 is FQGNSA. The CDR3 runs to 16 residues. The CDR3: CASSLGRGVYGQPQHF. CDR3 in DNA: TGTGCCAGCAGCTTAGGCAGGGGCGTGTATGGACAGCCCCAGCATTTT.

The chain has TRBV5-1 and TRBJ2-1; 8 bases are a match to TRBD2. CDR3 size: 16 residues. CDR1 and CDR2 from the germline V gene are SGHRS and YFSETQ. V dropped 0 bases and J dropped 2; count of bases not matched to a gene: 4. The CDR3 reads CASSLVRGGTYNEQFF. The CDR3 region has the DNA TGCGCCAGCAGCTTGGTGCGCGGGGGGACCTACAATGAGCAGTTCTTC.

The chain uses TRBV28 and TRBJ1-5, with 8 bases identical to TRBD1. This CDR3 is 15 amino acids long. Germline CDR1 MDHEN, CDR2 SYDVKM. V lost 1 base and J lost 7; bases outside the gene matches: 6. The CDR3 spells CASSLSGQGGQPQHF. Written as DNA, the CDR3 is TGTGCCAGCAGTTTATCTGGACAGGGTGGGCAGCCCCAGCATTTT.

This chain links TRBV5-1 with TRBJ2-2; 9 positions agree with TRBD2. The CDR3 spans 16 residues. Per germline, CDR1 SGHRS and CDR2 YFSETQ. The junction had 6 bases not matched to a gene; V was cut back by 0 bases and J by 6 bases. The CDR3 loop reads CASSLDVAGGPGELFF. The CDR3 DNA follows: TGCGCCAGCAGCTTGGATGTGGCGGGGGGGCCCGGGGAGCTGTTTTTT.

The chain has TRBV6-1 and TRBJ1-5; D remains ambiguous. The germline CDR1 and CDR2 sequences are MNHNS and SASEGT. The CDR3 contains 13 residues. Trimming took off 11 bases at V and 4 bases at J, with 15 bases between the two ends. In DNA form, the CDR3 reads TGTGCCCTCGGGAACGGCGGAAATCAGCCCCAGCATTTT. Protein sequence: CALGNGGNQPQHF.

V usage is TRBV15 and J usage is TRBJ1-2; D possibly corresponds to TRBD1 (5 bases). Trimming pared 3 bases from V and 1 base from J, leaving 12 bases between. CDR1 and CDR2 (germline): LNHNV, YYDKDF (reference sequence). The CDR3 extends over 15 amino acids. CDR3 sequence: CATSRGDGYNYGYTF. The CDR3, as DNA: TGTGCCACCAGCAGGGGGGACGGATATAACTATGGCTACACCTTC.

V usage is TRBV10-2 and J usage is TRBJ2-1, with D unclear. Per the germline V gene, CDR1 is WSHSY and CDR2 is SAAADI. V gave up 5 bases and J gave up 6 bases, with 14 bases separating them. This CDR3 spans 14 amino acids. The CDR3 nucleotides read TGCGCCAGCAGTAGGGCCCCTTCCCCCAATGAGCAGTTCTTC. Amino acid sequence: CASSRAPSPNEQFF.

The V call is TRBV5-6, the J call TRBJ1-1; D call uncertain. The CDR3 extends over 10 amino acids. Trimming cost V 4 bases and J 5 bases, with 3 bases left between them. Germline CDR1 SGHDT, CDR2 YYEEEE. DNA for the CDR3: TGTGCCAGCAGCGAGACTGAAGCTTTCTTT. It encodes CASSETEAFF. Full variable domain (rest looked up from reference TRBV5-6 and TRBJ1-1): DAGVTQSPTHLIKTRGQQVTLRCSPKSGHDTVSWYQQALGQGPQFIFQYYEEEERQRGNFPDRFSGHQFPNYSSELNVNALLLGDSALYLCASSETEAFFGQGTRLTVV.

The rearrangement joins TRBV7-6 to TRBJ1-4; D gene ambiguous. The V and J ends lost 2 bases and 12 bases respectively, with 13 bases between them. The CDR3 is 13 residues long. In germline, CDR1 is SGHVS, CDR2 FNYEAQ. The CDR3 spells CASSLFGGGELFF. Written as DNA, the CDR3 is TGTGCCAGCAGCTTATTCGGTGGTGGAGAACTGTTTTTT.